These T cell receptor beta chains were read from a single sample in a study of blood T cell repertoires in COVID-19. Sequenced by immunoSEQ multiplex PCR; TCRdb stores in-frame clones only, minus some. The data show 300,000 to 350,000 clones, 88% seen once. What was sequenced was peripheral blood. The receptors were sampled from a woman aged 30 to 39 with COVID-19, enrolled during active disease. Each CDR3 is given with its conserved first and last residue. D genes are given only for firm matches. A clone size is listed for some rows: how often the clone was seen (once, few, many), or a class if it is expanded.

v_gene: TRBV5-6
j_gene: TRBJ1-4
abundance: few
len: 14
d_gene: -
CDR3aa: CASSLSFANEKLFF

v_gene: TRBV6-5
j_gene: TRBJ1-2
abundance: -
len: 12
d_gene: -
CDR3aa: CASSPGDYGYTF

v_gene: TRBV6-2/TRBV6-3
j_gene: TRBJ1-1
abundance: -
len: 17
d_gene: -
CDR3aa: CASSYERGASQDTEAFF

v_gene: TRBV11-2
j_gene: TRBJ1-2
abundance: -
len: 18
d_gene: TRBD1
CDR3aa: CASRKGTVGVRANYGYTF

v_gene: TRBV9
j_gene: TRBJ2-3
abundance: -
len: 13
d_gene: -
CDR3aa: CASSALGRDTQYF

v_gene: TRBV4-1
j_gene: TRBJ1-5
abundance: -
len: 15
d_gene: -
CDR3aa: CASSQDTEGGWAQHF

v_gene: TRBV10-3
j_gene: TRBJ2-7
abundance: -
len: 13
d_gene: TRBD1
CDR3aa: CASTGTGDYEQYF

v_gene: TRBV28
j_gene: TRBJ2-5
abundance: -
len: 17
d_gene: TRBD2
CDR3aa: CASSLFSRGRVEETQYF

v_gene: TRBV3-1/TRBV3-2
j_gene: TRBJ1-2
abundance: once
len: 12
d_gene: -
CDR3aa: CASSQRNRGYTF

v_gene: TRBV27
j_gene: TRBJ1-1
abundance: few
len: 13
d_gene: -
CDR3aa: CASSFIESTEAFF

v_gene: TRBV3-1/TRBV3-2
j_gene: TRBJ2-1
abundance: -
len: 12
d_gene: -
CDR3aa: CASSQDSGEQFF

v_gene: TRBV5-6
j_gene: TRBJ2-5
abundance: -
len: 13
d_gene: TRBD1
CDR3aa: CASSRDRQETQYF

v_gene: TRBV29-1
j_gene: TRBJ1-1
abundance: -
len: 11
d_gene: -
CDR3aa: CSVEGGSEAFF

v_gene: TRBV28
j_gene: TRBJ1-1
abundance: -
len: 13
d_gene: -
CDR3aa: CASSQGGMGQAFF

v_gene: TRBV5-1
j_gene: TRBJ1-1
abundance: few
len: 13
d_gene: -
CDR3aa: CASSLSWTSEAFF

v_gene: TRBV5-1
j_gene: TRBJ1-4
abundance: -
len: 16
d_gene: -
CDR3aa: CASSRGLGATNEKLFF

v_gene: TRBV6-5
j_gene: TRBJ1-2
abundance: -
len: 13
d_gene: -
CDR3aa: CASTTGRTSGYTF

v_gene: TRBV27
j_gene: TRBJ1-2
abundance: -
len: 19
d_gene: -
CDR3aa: CASSLSRRVWGEGPYGYTF

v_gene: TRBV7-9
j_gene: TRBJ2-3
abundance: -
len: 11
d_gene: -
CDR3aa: CASSWDRGQYF

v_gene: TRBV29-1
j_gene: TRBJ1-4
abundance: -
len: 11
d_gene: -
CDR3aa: CSVTVNEKLFF

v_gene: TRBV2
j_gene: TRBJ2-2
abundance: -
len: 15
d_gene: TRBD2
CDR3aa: CAGKTSGADTGELFF

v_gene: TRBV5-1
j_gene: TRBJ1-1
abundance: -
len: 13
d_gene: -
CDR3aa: CASSLASGPEAFF

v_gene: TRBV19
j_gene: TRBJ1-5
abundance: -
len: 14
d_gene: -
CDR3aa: CASSLGLSNQPQHF

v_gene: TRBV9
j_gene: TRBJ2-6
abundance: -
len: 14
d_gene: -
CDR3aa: CASSVGVGANVLTF

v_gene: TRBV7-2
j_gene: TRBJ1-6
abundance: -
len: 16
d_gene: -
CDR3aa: CASSPAGGTGNSPLHF

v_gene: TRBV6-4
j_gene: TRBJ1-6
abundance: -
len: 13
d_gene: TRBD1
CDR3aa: CADIAGQGMPLHF

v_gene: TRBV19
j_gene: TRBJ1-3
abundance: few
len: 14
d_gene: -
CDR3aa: CASSPGPGGNTIYF

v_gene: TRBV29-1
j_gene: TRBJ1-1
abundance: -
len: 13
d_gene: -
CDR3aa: CSVGAGMNTEAFF